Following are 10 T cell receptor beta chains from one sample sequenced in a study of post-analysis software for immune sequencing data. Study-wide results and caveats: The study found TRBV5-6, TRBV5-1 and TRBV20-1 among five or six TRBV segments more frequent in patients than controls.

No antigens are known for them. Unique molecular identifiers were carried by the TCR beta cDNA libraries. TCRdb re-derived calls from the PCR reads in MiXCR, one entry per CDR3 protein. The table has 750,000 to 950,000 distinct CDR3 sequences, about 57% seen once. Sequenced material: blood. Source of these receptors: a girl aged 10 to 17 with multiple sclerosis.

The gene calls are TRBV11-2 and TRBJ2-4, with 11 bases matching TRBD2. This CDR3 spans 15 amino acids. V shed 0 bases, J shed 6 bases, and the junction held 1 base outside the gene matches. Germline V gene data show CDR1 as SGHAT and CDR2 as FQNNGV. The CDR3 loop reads CASSLDGTSGNIQYF. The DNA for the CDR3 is TGTGCCAGCAGCTTAGACGGGACTAGCGGAAACATTCAGTACTTC. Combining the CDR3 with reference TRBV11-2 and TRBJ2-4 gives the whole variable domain EAGVAQSPRYKIIEKRQSVAFWCNPISGHATLYWYQQILGQGPKLLIQFQNNGVVDDSQLPKDRFSAERLKGVDSTLKIQPAKLEDSAVYLCASSLDGTSGNIQYFGAGTRLSVL.

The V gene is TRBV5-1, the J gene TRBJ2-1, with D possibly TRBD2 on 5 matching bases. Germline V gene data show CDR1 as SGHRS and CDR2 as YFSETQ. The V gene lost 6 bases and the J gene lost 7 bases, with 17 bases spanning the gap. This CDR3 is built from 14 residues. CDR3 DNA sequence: TGCGCCAGCACCGATCGGAGCCAGCGGAATGAGCAGTTCTTC. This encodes CASTDRSQRNEQFF.

The chain's CDR3 is CASSVTSGGPSYNEQFF. The CDR3, as DNA: TGTGCCAGCAGTGTGACTAGCGGGGGGCCATCCTACAATGAGCAGTTCTTC. The rearrangement joins TRBV28 to TRBJ2-1, with 13 bases fitting TRBD2. Looked up from germline, CDR1 is MDHEN and CDR2 is SYDVKM. CDR3 size: 17 residues. Germline trimming cut 5 bases from V and 1 base from J; bases unmatched to any gene: 5.

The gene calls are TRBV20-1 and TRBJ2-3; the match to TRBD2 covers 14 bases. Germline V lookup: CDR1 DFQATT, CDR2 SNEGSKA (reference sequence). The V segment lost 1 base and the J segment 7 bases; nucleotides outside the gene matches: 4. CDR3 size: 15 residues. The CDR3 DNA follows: TGCAGTGCTAGAGGAGGGACTAGCGGGAGAAATACGCAGTATTTT. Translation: CSARGGTSGRNTQYF.

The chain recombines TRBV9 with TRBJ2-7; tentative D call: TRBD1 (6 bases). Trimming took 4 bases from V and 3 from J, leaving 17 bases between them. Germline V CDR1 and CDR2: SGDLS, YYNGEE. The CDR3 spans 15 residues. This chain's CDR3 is CASSQQGSGGYEQYF. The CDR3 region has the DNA TGTGCCAGCAGCCAACAGGGAAGTGGGGGCTACGAGCAGTACTTC.

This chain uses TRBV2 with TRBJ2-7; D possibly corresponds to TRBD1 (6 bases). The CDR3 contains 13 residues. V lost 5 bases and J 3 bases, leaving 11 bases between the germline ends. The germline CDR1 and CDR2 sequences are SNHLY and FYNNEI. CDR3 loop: CASSNTGFYEQYF. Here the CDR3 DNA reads TGTGCCAGCAGTAATACAGGGTTCTACGAGCAGTACTTC.

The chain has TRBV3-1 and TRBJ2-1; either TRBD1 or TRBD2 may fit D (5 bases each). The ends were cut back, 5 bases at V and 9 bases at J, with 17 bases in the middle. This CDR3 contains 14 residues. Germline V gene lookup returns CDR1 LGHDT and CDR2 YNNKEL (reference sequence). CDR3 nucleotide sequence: TGTGCCAGCAGCTCCCAGGAGGTGAGGGGTGAGCAGTTCTTC. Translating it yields CASSSQEVRGEQFF.

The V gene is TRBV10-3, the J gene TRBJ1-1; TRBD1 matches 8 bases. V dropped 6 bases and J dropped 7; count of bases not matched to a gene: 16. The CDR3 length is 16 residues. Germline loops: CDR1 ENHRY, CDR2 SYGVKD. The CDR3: CAIRFGRTGPGSEAFF. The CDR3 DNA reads TGTGCCATCAGATTTGGACGGACAGGGCCCGGGAGTGAAGCTTTCTTT.

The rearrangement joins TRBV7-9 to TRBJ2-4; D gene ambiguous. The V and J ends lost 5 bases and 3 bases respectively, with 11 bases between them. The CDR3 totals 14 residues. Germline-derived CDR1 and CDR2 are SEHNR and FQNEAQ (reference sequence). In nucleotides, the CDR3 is TGTGCCAGCAGCCCCGAGGCCAGCAAAAACATTCAGTACTTC. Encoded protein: CASSPEASKNIQYF.

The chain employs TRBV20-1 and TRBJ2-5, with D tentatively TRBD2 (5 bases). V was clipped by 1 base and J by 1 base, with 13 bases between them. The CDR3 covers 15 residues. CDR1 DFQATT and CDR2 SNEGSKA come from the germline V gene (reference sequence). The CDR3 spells CSARGGVAAQETQYF. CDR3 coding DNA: TGCAGTGCTAGAGGGGGAGTGGCCGCCCAAGAGACCCAGTACTTC.